This T cell receptor (beta chain) stems from a study of cytomegalovirus exposure and HLA in healthy donors. At the level of the study: The approximately 710 first-cohort repertoires and the approximately 130 validation repertoires shared the same platform, a later analysis reported. Study-wide results and caveats: Both high specificity and high sensitivity reportedly marked the classifier's diagnosis of cytomegalovirus status. Many donors shared some public TCRs, even though most TCR sequences were rare.

The study drew the donors from its 120-subject validation cohort, separate from the roughly 710-subject first cohort. Some clones are missing from TCRdb's copy, which holds only in-frame ones; the method was immunoSEQ multiplex PCR. The sample lists 190,000 or so clones, 75% to 85% occurring once. As regards this clone: Its antigen remains unknown.

V dropped 4 bases and J dropped 10; count of bases not matched to a gene: 9. Germline CDR1 is SGHDT and CDR2 is YYEEEE. CDR3 size: 14 residues. Sequencing was carried out using PBMCs. V and J are TRBV5-6 and TRBJ2-1; 9 bases are shared with TRBD2. The receptor's source is a woman under 40 in good health and CMV-seropositive. The chain's CDR3 is CASSISGSRYEQFF. The CDR3 region has the DNA TGTGCCAGCAGCATTAGCGGGAGTCGCTACGAGCAGTTCTTC.